This T cell receptor beta chain was obtained from a study of cytomegalovirus exposure and HLA in healthy donors. The germline V and J ends were trimmed by 0 bases and 9 bases, with 14 bases remaining between them. The germline CDR1 and CDR2 sequences are MNHEY and SVGAGI. The CDR3 contains 15 residues. The study, taken as a whole, reports: Researchers reported that three CMV-associated chains were confirmed in vitro as CMV antigen-specific.

Data came from immunoSEQ multiplex PCR; TCRdb stores just in-frame clones and leaves some out. The sample holds about 250,000 clones; about 90% are singletons and the top ten take 12%. Turning to this clone: Its matching antigen is unknown.

Material: PBMCs. The chain combines TRBV6-5 with TRBJ2-2, with D possibly being TRBD2 (5 bases). The receptor's source is a man aged 18 to 29 in good health and CMV-seropositive. CDR3 sequence: CASSYSGSQLRELFF. DNA of the CDR3: TGTGCCAGCAGTTACTCGGGGAGTCAGCTTAGGGAGCTGTTTTTT.